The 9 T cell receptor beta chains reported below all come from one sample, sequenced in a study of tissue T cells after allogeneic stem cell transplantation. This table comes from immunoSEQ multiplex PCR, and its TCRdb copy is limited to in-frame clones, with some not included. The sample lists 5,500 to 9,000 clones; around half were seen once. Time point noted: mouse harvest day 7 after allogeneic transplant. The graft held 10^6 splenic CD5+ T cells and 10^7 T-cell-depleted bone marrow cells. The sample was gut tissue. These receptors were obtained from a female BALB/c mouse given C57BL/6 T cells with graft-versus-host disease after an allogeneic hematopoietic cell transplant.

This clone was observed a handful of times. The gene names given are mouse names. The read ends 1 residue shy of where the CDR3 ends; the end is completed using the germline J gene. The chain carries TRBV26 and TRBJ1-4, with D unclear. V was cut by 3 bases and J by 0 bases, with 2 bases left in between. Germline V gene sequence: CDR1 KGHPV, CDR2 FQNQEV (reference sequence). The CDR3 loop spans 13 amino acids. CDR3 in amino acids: CASSLLSNERLFF. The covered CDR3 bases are TGTGCCAGCAGTCTCCTTTCCAACGAAAGATTATTT.

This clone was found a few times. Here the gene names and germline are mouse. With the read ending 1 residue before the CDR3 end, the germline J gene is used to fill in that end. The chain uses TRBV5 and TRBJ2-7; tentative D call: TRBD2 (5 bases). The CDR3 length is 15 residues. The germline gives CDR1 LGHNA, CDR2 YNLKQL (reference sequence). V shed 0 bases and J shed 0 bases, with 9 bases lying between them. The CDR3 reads CASSQDWESSYEQYF. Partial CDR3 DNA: TGTGCCAGCAGCCAAGACTGGGAAAGCTCCTATGAACAGTAC.

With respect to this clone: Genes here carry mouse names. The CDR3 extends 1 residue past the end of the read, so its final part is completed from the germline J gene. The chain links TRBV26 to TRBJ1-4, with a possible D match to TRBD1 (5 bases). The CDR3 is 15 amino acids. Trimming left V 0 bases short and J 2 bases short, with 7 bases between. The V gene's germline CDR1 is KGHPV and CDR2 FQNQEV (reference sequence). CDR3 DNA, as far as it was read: TGTGCCAGCAGTCTGTCTCGGACATCCAACGAAAGATTATTT. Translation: CASSLSRTSNERLF. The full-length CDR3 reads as CASSLSRTSNERLFF.

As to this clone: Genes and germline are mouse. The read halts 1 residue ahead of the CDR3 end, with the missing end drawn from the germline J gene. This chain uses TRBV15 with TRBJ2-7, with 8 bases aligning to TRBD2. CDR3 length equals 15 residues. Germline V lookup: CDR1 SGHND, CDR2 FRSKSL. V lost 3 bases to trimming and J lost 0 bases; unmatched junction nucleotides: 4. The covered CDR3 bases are TGTGCCAGCAGTTTGGCTGGGGGGCGCTCCTATGAACAGTAC. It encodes CASSLAGGRSYEQY. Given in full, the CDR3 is CASSLAGGRSYEQYF.

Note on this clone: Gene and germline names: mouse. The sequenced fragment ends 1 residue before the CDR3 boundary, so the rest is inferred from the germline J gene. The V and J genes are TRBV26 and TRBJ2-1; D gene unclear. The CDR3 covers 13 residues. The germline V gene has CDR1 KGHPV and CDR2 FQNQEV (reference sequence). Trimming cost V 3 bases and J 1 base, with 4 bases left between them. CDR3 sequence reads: CASSLSNYAEQFF. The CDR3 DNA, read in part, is TGTGCCAGCAGTCTTTCGAACTATGCTGAGCAGTTC. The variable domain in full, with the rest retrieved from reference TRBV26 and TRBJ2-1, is NSKVIQTPRYLVKGQGQKAKMRCIPEKGHPVVFWYQQNKNNEFKFLINFQNQEVLQQIDMTEKRFSAECPSNSPCSLEIQSSEAGDSALYLCASSLSNYAEQFFGPGTRLTVL.

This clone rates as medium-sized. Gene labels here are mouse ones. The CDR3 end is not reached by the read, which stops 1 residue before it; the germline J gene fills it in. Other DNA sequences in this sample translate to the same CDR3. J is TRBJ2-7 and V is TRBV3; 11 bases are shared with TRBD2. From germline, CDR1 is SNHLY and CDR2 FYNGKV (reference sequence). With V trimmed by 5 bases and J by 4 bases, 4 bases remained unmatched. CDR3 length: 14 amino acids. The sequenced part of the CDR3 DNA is TGTGCCAGCAGCCCCGGGACTGGGGGTTATGAACAGTAC. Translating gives CASSPGTGGYEQY. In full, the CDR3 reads CASSPGTGGYEQYF.

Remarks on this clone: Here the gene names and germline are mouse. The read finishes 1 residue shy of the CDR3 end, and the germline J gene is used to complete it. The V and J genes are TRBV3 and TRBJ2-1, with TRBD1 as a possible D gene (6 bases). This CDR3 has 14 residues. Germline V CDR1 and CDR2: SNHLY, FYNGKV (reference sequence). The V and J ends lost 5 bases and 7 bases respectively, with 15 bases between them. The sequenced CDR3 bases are TGTGCCAGCAGCCAGGGGCCAGGGAGCGCTGAGCAGTTC. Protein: CASSQGPGSAEQF. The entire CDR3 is CASSQGPGSAEQFF.

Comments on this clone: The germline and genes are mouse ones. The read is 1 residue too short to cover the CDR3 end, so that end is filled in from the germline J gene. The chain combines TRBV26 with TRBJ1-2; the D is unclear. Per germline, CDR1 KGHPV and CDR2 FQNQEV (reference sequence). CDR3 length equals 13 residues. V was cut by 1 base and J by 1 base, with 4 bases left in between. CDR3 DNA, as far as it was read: TGTGCCAGCAGTCTGTATGGAAACTCCGACTACACC. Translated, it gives CASSLYGNSDYT. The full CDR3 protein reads CASSLYGNSDYTF.

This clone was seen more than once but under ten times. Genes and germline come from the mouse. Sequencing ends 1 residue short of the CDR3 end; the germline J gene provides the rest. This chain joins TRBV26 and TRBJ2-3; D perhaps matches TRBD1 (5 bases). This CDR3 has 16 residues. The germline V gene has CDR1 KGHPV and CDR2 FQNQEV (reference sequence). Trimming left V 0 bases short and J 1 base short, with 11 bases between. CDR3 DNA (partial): TGTGCCAGCAGTCTGTCGAGGGGAGGGGGTGCAGAAACGCTGTAT. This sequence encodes CASSLSRGGGAETLY. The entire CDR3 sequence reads CASSLSRGGGAETLYF.